This T cell receptor beta chain was profiled in a study of blood T cell repertoires in COVID-19 (TCRdb year 2020). Study-level background: Samples covering the acute and convalescent phases of COVID-19 were provided by collaborators in the United States, Italy and Spain. The material from the prospective study consisted of cDNA or gDNA derived from T cells, B-cell-depleted T cells, or PBMCs. Subjects who had been exposed to COVID-19, were actively infected with it, or had recovered from it provided the deeply sampled blood TCRbeta repertoires that made up the dataset. The repertoires were released in a freely available public database meant as a resource for research on the immune response to SARS-CoV-2. The samples were drawn from two sources: the first 160 participants of the ongoing ImmuneRACE study, and 1,254 subjects contributed by 6 global collaborators. A de-identified subject ID, COVID-19 status, age in years and sex were almost always included in the sample metadata. Where available, HLA class I and class II types were taken from metadata supplied by the sample provider and were not determined by assay-based typing. The investigation overall reported the following: The quantity of clinical and demographic metadata differed by source and by participant and was supplied without curation.

Enrolling through a virtual design, the prospective study's participants ranged in age from about 18 to 89 years and lived across 24 United States geographic areas. To assign participants to cohorts, the prospective study relied on clinical history that participants themselves reported in a screening survey and a study questionnaire. ImmuneRACE Cohort 3 recovered participants were defined by two consecutive negative NP/OP PCR tests, healthcare professional clearance, or symptom resolution. In the prospective study, whole blood, serum and a nasopharyngeal or oropharyngeal swab were collected from each participant by mobile phlebotomists. Participants in the prospective study had the option to provide additional blood draws and questionnaires over a roughly two-month period. Blood samples from the prospective study were shipped frozen or at room temperature prior to DNA extraction. Concerning this clone: Its antigen is currently not known. No clone much larger than this one lies a single base away; base qualities are absent.

TCRbeta CDR3 regions were amplified from genomic DNA by means of the immunoSEQ Assay, a bias-controlled multiplex PCR. Regarding the original processing steps: The number of nucleated cells in each sample was estimated from the amplification of reference gene primers within the assay. To quantify the absolute abundance of each unique TCRbeta CDR3 rearrangement, sequence reads were collapsed and filtered. For each sample, productive Simpson clonality was calculated by taking the square root of Simpson's diversity index across productive rearrangements. Entries here come from immuneACCESS through TCRdb and include only in-frame sequences with V and J called. Some clones fail to appear in such tables; in the studies checked, an unresolved V gene covers under half of the shortfall, and the cause of the remainder is unknown. The V and J calls and clone size come from that table; D and trimming were worked out from the DNA. In all, the sample holds under 350,000 clones, and roughly 89% of those were seen once. About 1.7% of the sample is in the top ten clones.

V trim: 10 bases; J trim: 0 bases; unmatched bases: 8. CDR1 is given as SEHNR and CDR2 as FQNEAQ, both from the germline V gene (reference sequence). The CDR3 runs 15 residues from the cysteine to the phenylalanine. Solely the CDR3 DNA is kept, with 45 bases framed from the first base. This receptor was identified in a woman aged 40 to 50 who had recovered from COVID-19. Sequencing was performed on PBMCs or T cells enriched from blood (not recorded which). The chain uses TRBV7-9 and TRBJ2-3; the junction holds 9 bases that match TRBD2. The nucleotides are TGTGCCATGGCGGGGGGGACTAGCAGCACAGATACGCAGTATTTT. Its product reads: CAMAGGTSSTDTQYF.